The 2 T cell receptor beta chains below come from one sample, sequenced in a study of CD8+CD57+ T cells in acquired aplastic anemia. The authors sequenced patients whose flow cytometry had shown CD8+CD57+ cell expansion. TCR beta VDJ and CDR3 were profiled, and genomic DNA was the template. TCRdb re-called the reads through MiXCR, storing one row per CDR3 protein. The sample gives more than 150,000 distinct CDR3 sequences, 45% to 60% of which show up once; 10% to 15% is in the top ten. The sample comprised sorted CD4+, CD8+, or CD8+CD57+ T cells (not recorded which) from PBMCs. These receptors came from a human donor with aplastic anemia.

This clonotype was detected ten times or more. The rearrangement links TRBV20-1 to TRBJ1-6; D is undetermined. The CDR3 totals 14 residues. Per germline, CDR1 DFQATT and CDR2 SNEGSKA (reference sequence). Trimming left V 3 bases short and J 7 bases short, with 13 bases between. DNA for the CDR3: TGCAGTGCTAGGGAGGGCCCAGCCAATTCACCCCTCCACTTT. As protein: CSAREGPANSPLHF.

Remarks on this clonotype: The junction shows a germline mismatch at one end, possibly a read error. V is TRBV2 and J is TRBJ2-7, with D unresolved. The germline CDR1 and CDR2 sequences are SNHLY and FYNNEI. The CDR3 consists of 14 residues. CDR3 amino acids: CATSTQGPAYEQYF. Here the CDR3 DNA reads TGTGCCACCAGTACCCAAGGGCCAGCCTACGAGCAGTACTTC.